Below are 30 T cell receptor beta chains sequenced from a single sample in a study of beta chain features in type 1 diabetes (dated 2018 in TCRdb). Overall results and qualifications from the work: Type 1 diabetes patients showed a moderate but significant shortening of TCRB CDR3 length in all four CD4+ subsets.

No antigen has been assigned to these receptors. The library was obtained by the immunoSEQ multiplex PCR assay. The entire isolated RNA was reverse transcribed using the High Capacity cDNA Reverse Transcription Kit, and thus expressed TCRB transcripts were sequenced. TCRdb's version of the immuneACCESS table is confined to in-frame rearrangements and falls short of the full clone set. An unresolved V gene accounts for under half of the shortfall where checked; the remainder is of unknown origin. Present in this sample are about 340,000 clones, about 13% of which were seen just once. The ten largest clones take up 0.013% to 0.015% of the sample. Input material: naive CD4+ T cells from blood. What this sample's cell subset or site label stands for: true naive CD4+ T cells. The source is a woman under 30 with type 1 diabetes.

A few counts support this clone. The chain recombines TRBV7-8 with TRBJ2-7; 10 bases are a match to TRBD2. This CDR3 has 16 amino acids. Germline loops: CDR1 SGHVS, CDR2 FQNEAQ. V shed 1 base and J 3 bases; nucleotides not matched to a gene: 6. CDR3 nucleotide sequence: TGTGCCAGCAGCTTAGGACGACTAGCGGGCTTCTACGAGCAGTACTTC. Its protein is CASSLGRLAGFYEQYF.

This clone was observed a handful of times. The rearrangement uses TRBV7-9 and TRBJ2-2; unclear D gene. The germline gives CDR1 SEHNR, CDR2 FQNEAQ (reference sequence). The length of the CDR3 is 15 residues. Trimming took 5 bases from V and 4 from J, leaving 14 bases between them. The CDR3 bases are TGTGCCAGCAGCCTAGTCCCAGGCTTCACCGGGGAGCTGTTTTTT. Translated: CASSLVPGFTGELFF.

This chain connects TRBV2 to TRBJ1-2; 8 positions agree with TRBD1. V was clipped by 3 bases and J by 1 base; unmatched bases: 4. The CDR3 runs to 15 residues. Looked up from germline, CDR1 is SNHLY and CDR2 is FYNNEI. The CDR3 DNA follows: TGTGCCAGCAGTGACAGGGGGCTCGGTAACTATGGCTACACCTTC. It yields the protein CASSDRGLGNYGYTF.

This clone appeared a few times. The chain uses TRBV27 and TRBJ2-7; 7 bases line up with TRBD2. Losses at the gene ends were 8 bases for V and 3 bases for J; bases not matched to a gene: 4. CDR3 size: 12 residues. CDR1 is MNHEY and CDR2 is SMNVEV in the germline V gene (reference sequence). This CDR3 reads CASRDYNYEQYF. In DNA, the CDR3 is TGTGCCAGCCGGGACTATAACTACGAGCAGTACTTC.

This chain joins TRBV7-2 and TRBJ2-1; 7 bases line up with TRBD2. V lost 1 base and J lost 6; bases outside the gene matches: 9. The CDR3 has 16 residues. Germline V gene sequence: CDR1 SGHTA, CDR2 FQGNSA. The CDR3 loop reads CASSLVGGGMGNEQFF. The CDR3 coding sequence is TGTGCCAGCAGCTTAGTAGGCGGGGGTATGGGCAATGAGCAGTTCTTC.

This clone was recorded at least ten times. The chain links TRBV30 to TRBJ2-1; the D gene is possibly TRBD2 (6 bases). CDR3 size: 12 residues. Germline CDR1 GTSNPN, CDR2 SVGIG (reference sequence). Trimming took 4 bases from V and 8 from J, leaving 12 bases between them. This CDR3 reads CAWTRRADEQFF. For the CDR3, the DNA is TGTGCCTGGACAAGGAGGGCCGATGAGCAGTTCTTC.

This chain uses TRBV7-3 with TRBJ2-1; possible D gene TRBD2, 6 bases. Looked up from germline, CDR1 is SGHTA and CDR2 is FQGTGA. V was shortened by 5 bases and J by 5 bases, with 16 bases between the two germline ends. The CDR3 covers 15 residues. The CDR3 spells CASSRYGSGNNEQFF. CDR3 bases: TGTGCCAGCAGCCGCTACGGGAGCGGAAACAATGAGCAGTTCTTC.

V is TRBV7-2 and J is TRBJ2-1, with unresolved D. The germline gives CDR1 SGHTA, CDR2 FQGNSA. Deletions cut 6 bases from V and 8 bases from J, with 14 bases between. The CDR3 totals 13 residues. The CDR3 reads CASRVTTADEQFF. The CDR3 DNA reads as TGTGCCAGCAGGGTAACCACTGCGGATGAGCAGTTCTTC.

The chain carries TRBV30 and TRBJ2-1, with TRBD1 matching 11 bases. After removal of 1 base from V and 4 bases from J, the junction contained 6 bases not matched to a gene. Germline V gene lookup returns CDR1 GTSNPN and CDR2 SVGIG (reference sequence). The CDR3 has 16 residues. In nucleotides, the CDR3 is TGTGCCTGGAGTGCCACGGGACAGGGGGTATACAATGAGCAGTTCTTC. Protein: CAWSATGQGVYNEQFF.

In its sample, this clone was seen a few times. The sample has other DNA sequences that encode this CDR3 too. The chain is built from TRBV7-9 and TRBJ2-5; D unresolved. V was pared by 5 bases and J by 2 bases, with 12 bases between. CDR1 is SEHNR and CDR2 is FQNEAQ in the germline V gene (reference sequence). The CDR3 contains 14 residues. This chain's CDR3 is CASSLTSGQETQYF. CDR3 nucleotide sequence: TGTGCCAGCAGCCTCACCTCGGGTCAAGAGACCCAGTACTTC. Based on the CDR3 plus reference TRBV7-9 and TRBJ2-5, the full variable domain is DTGVSQNPRHKITKRGQNVTFRCDPISEHNRLYWYRQTLGQGPEFLTYFQNEAQLEKSRLLSDRFSAERPKGSFSTLEIQRTEQGDSAMYLCASSLTSGQETQYFGPGTRLLVL.

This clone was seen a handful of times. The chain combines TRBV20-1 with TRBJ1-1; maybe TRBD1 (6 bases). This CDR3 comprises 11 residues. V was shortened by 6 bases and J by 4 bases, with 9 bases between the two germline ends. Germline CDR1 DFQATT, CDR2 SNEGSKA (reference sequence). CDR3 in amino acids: CSARGFTEAFF. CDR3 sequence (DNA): TGCAGTGCCAGGGGATTCACTGAAGCTTTCTTT.

For the CDR3, the DNA is TGTGCCAGCAGCCAACGGGAGACTAGCGGGTATACAGATACGCAGTATTTT. This encodes CASSQRETSGYTDTQYF. The chain uses TRBV14 and TRBJ2-3, with TRBD2 matching over 10 bases. Germline V gene data show CDR1 as SGHDN and CDR2 as FVKESK. V dropped 2 bases and J dropped 3; count of bases not matched to a gene: 8. There are 17 residues in the CDR3.

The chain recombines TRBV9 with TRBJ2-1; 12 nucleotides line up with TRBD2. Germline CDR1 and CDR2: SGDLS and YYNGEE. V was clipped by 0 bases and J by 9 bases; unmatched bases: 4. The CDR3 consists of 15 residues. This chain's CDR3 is CASSVDLAGGGEQFF. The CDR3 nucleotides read TGTGCCAGCAGCGTAGATCTAGCGGGAGGGGGTGAGCAGTTCTTC.

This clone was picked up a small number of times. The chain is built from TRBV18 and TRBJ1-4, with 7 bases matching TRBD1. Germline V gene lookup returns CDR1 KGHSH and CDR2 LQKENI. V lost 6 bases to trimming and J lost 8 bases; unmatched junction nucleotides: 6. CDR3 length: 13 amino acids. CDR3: CASSRQGGEKLFF. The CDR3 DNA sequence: TGTGCCAGCTCTCGACAGGGTGGCGAAAAACTGTTTTTT.

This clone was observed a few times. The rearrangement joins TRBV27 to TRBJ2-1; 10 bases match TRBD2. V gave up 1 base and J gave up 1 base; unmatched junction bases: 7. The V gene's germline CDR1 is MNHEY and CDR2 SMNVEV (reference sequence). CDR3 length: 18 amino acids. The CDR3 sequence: CASSLFLASGSSYNEQFF. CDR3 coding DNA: TGTGCCAGCAGTTTATTCTTGGCTAGCGGGAGTTCCTACAATGAGCAGTTCTTC.

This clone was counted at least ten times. In DNA form, the CDR3 reads TGCAGCGTTCGACAGGGGGGAACCTACGAGCAGTACTTC. Its translation: CSVRQGGTYEQYF. The chain joins TRBV29-1 to TRBJ2-7; 9 bases fit TRBD1. The CDR3 runs 13 residues. CDR1 and CDR2 from the germline V gene are SQVTM and ANQGSEA. V trimming: 5 bases; J trimming: 2 bases; junction bases outside the gene matches: 4.

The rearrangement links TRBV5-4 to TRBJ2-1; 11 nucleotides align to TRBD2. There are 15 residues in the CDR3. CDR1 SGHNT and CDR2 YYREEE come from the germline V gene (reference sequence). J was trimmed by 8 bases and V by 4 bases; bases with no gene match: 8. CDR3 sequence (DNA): TGTGCCAGCAGCCCGGGGACTAGCGGTTATTATGAGCAGTTCTTC. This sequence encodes CASSPGTSGYYEQFF.

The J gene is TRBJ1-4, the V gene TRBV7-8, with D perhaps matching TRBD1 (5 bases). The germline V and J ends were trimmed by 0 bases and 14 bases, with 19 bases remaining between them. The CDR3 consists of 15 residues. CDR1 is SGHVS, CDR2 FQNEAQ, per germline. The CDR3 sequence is CASSLAGLQLSGLFF. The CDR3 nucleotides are TGTGCCAGCAGCTTAGCCGGGCTTCAACTATCAGGGCTGTTTTTT.

In DNA form, the CDR3 reads TGTGCCAGCAGTGAAGGTCAAGCCTATGGCTACACCTTC. It translates to CASSEGQAYGYTF. The gene calls are TRBV2 and TRBJ1-2; D gene unclear. V gave up 1 base and J gave up 4 bases, with 7 bases separating them. This CDR3 is 13 amino acids long. The germline V gene encodes CDR1 SNHLY and CDR2 FYNNEI.

The CDR3 spells CAWRSRDTIYF. CDR3 nucleotide sequence: TGTGCCTGGAGGTCTAGAGACACCATATATTTT. J is TRBJ1-3 and V is TRBV30, with D uncertain. V lost 3 bases and J 8 bases, leaving 8 bases between the germline ends. The CDR3 covers 11 residues. CDR1 is GTSNPN, CDR2 SVGIG, per germline (reference sequence).

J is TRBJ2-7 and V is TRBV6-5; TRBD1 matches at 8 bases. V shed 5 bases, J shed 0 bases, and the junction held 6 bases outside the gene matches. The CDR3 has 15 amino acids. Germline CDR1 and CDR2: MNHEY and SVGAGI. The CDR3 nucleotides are TGTGCCAGCAGTCCCGGGACAGGCTTCTCCTACGAGCAGTACGTC. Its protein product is CASSPGTGFSYEQYV.

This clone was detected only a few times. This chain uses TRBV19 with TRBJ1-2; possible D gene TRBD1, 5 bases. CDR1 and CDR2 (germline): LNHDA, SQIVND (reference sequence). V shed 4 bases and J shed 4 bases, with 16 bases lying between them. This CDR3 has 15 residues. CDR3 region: CASSTHLTDGYGYTF. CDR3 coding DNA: TGTGCCAGTAGTACCCACCTGACAGACGGCTATGGCTACACCTTC. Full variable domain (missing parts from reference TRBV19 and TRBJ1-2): DGGITQSPKYLFRKEGQNVTLSCEQNLNHDAMYWYRQDPGQGLRLIYYSQIVNDFQKGDIAEGYSVSREKKESFPLTVTSAQKNPTAFYLCASSTHLTDGYGYTFGSGTRLTVV.

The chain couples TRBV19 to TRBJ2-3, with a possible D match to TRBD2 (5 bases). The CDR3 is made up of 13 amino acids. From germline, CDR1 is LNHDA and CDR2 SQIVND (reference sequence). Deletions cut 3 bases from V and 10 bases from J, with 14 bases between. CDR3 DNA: TGTGCCAGTAGTATTAGTGAAGTGGAGGCGCAGTATTTT. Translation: CASSISEVEAQYF.

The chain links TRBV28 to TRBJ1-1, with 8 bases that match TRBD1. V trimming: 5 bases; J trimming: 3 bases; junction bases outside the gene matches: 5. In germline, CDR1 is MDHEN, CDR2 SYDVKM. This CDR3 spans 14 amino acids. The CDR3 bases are TGTGCCAGCAGTCTACAGGGGGTTGACACTGAAGCTTTCTTT. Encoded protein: CASSLQGVDTEAFF. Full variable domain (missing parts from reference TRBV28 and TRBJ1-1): DVKVTQSSRYLVKRTGEKVFLECVQDMDHENMFWYRQDPGLGLRLIYFSYDVKMKEKGDIPEGYSVSREKKERFSLILESASTNQTSMYLCASSLQGVDTEAFFGQGTRLTVV.

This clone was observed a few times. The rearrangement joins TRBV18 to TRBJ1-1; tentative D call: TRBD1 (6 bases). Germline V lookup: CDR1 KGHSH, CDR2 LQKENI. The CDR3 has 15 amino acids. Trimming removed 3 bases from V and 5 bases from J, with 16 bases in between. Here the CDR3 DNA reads TGTGCCAGCTCACCCGCGAGGGGAGGGGGAACTGAAGCTTTCTTT. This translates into CASSPARGGGTEAFF.

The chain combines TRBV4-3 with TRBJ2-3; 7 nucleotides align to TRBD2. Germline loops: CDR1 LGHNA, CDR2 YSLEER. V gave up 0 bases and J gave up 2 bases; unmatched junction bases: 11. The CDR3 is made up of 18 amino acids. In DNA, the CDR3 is TGCGCCAGCAGCCAAGATCGAGAGGCGGGAGCGTACACAGATACGCAGTATTTT. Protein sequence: CASSQDREAGAYTDTQYF.

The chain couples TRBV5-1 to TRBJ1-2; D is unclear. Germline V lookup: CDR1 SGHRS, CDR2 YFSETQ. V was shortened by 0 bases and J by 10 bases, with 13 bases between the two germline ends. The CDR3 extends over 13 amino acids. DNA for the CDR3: TGCGCCAGCAGCTTGGAATGGGAGGCGGCCTACACCTTC. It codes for CASSLEWEAAYTF.

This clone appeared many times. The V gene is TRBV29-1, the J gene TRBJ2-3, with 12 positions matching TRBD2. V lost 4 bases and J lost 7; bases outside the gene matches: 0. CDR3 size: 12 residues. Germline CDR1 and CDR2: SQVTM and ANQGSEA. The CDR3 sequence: CSVGTSGNTQYF. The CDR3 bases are TGCAGCGTTGGGACTAGCGGGAATACGCAGTATTTT.

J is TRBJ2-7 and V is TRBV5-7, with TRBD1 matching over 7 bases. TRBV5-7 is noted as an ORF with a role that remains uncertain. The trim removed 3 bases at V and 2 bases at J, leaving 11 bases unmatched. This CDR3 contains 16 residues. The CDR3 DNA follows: TGTGCCAGCAGCTGGAATGACAGGGACCTAACCTACGAGCAGTACGTC. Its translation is CASSWNDRDLTYEQYV.

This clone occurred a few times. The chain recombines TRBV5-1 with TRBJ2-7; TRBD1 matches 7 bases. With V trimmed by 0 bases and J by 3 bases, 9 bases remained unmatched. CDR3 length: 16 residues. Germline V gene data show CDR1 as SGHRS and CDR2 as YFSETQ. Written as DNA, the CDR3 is TGCGCCAGCAGCTTGGCCCTGACAGGGAAGTACTACGAGCAGTACTTC. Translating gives CASSLALTGKYYEQYF.